A selection of T cell receptor beta chains follows, all from one sample in a study of T cell responses to AZD1222 COVID-19 vaccine. Produced via immunoSEQ multiplex PCR; TCRdb's table is partial and in-frame only. The data show tens of thousands of clones, with about 88% seen just once and approximately 8.6% held by the top ten. The material was peripheral blood, obtained 28 days after the second AZD1222 dose. The receptors originated from an adult who received the AZD1222 COVID-19 vaccine. CDR3s include the opening cysteine and the closing phenylalanine or tryptophan. Fields, in order: CDR3 DNA, CDR3 protein, J gene, D gene, clone size, V gene. The D gene is left open where the match is weak. Rows may omit the clone size; those that give it use once, few, many or a size class.

TGTGCCAGCAGTTCGGACAGGGGAGTTTCCTACGAGCAGTACTTC CASSSDRGVSYEQYF TRBJ2-7 TRBD1 NA TRBV6-6
TGTGCCAGCAGTCGGGAGGCCAATCAGCCCCAGCATTTT CASSREANQPQHF TRBJ1-5 NA few TRBV12-3/TRBV12-4
TGTGCCAGTAGTATGGTGGCCACTGAAGCTTTCTTT CASSMVATEAFF TRBJ1-1 NA NA TRBV19
TGTGCCAGTAGCGACCGACAGGCCTATGGCTACACCTTC CASSDRQAYGYTF TRBJ1-2 NA NA TRBV19
TGTGCCAGTAGTATTGTGGGGCGATGGGCTGAAGCTTTCTTT CASSIVGRWAEAFF TRBJ1-1 NA NA TRBV19
TGTGCCAGCAGCCAAAGCCGGACTAGCCTCTACGAGCAGTACTTC CASSQSRTSLYEQYF TRBJ2-7 TRBD2 NA TRBV7-2
TGTGCCAGCTCACCATACATATCCTATGGCTACACCTTC CASSPYISYGYTF TRBJ1-2 NA NA TRBV18
TGTGCCAGCCGGACTAGCGGGGCATACGAGCAGTACTTC CASRTSGAYEQYF TRBJ2-7 TRBD2 NA TRBV2
TGTGCCAGCAGCACACACAGGGGGCTGGGGGCTGAAGCTTTCTTT CASSTHRGLGAEAFF TRBJ1-1 TRBD1 NA TRBV7-8
TGTGCCAGCAGTTTCCCCCAGGGAGGAGAAAAACTGTTTTTT CASSFPQGGEKLFF TRBJ1-4 NA NA TRBV6-1
TGTGCCAGCAGTTTGGACCCCCCCGGGAGGGCTGGGAACAATGAGCAGTTCTTC CASSLDPPGRAGNNEQFF TRBJ2-1 TRBD2 NA TRBV27
TGCAGCGGACCCCGGGACGGACGTAACTATGGCTACACCTTC CSGPRDGRNYGYTF TRBJ1-2 NA NA TRBV29-1
TGCGCCAGCAGCCCCGGACAGGGCACGAAATCCTATGGCTACACCTTC CASSPGQGTKSYGYTF TRBJ1-2 TRBD1 NA TRBV5-1
TGCGCCAGCGCTCCGGCAGGGGCAGGGAACAATGAGCAGTTCTTC CASAPAGAGNNEQFF TRBJ2-1 NA NA TRBV5-1
TGTGCCAGCAGTCCACCCGGGAGCGTCTCTCCCTATGGCTACACCTTC CASSPPGSVSPYGYTF TRBJ1-2 NA NA TRBV11-3
TGTGCCAGCAGCTTCGACAGGGGGGATACGCAGTATTTT CASSFDRGDTQYF TRBJ2-3 TRBD1 NA TRBV7-9
TGTGCCATCAGAGGACAGGGGGTCGCCGGTACCGGGGAGCTGTTTTTT CAIRGQGVAGTGELFF TRBJ2-2 TRBD1 NA TRBV10-3
TGTGCCAGCAGCTTAAGGGTAGGGGCGGTCGATGAGCAGTTCTTC CASSLRVGAVDEQFF TRBJ2-1 NA once TRBV7-9
TGTGCCAGCAGTTTAAGGGGACGGGGGGAAAAAGACTACGAGCAGTACTTC CASSLRGRGEKDYEQYF TRBJ2-7 TRBD2 once TRBV6-2/TRBV6-3
TGTGCCAGCAGCCGCCGACCAGGCAATGAGCAGTTCTTC CASSRRPGNEQFF TRBJ2-1 NA once TRBV3-1/TRBV3-2
TGTGCCAGCAGTTTGACGGCGAACACTGAAGCTTTCTTT CASSLTANTEAFF TRBJ1-1 NA NA TRBV12-3/TRBV12-4
TGTGCCAGTAGTATAAGGGGCGGCGACTCTGGAAACACCATATATTTT CASSIRGGDSGNTIYF TRBJ1-3 NA few TRBV19
TGTGCCAGCAGCACCCTCGGCCGGACAGAAACAAATTCACCCCTCCACTTT CASSTLGRTETNSPLHF TRBJ1-6 NA once TRBV13
TGTGCCAGCGGCTTGGAGGGCTTGGGTAATTCACCCCTCCACTTT CASGLEGLGNSPLHF TRBJ1-6 NA NA TRBV28
TGTGCCAGCCTCAGGGAAATTGGCAATCAGCCCCAGCATTTT CASLREIGNQPQHF TRBJ1-5 NA few TRBV6-5
TGTGCCAGTAGTACCGATGGCGGGTCCTGGTATGGCTACACCTTC CASSTDGGSWYGYTF TRBJ1-2 NA NA TRBV19
TGTGCCAGCTCACCACCGGCGGGGGTAACAGATACGCAGTATTTT CASSPPAGVTDTQYF TRBJ2-3 TRBD2 NA TRBV18
TGTGCCAGCAGCCAAGATGGGGGAGCCTACGAGCAGTACTTC CASSQDGGAYEQYF TRBJ2-7 NA NA TRBV4-2
TGCGCCAGCAGCCCGGAGCTAGATGCCGGGGAGCTGTTTTTT CASSPELDAGELFF TRBJ2-2 NA NA TRBV5-1
TGTGCCAGCAGCCAGGACCCCGGGAAGCAGTATTTT CASSQDPGKQYF TRBJ2-3 NA NA TRBV7-9
TGTGCCAGCAGCTTAAACTGGTCGGGCGAGCAGTACTTC CASSLNWSGEQYF TRBJ2-7 NA few TRBV7-3
TGTGCCAGCAGCCAAGGGTGGTCTTGGCTCAATAGCAAGACCAGCACAGATACGCAGTATTTT CASSQGWSWLNSKTSTDTQYF TRBJ2-3 NA NA TRBV3-1/TRBV3-2
TGTGCCAGCAGCTTACGGGCGGGAACTACAATCAATGAGCAGTTCTTC CASSLRAGTTINEQFF TRBJ2-1 NA NA TRBV11-2
TGTGCCAGTAGTGACCGGGGGGTTGGCACTGAAGCTTTCTTT CASSDRGVGTEAFF TRBJ1-1 NA NA TRBV19
TGTGCCAGCTCACCATCGAGGGAAGGAGCTTTCTTT CASSPSREGAFF TRBJ1-1 NA NA TRBV18
TGTGCCATGGCGGAGGGTAGCGGGAGGACAGATACGCAGTATTTT CAMAEGSGRTDTQYF TRBJ2-3 TRBD2 NA TRBV6-5
TGTGCCAGTAGTACGGGACAGCTGTATGGCTACACCTTC CASSTGQLYGYTF TRBJ1-2 TRBD1 NA TRBV19
TGTGCCAGCAGTGAATCACCAGTGATCGGCCGGCGAGCTTTCTTT CASSESPVIGRRAFF TRBJ1-1 NA NA TRBV6-1
TGTGCCAGCAGTTTATCTGCCCGCTTGGGGGATACGCAGTATTTT CASSLSARLGDTQYF TRBJ2-3 NA NA TRBV27
TGTGCCAGCAGTGCTCACTATCCCGGGACAGGGGGGACTGAAGCTTTCTTT CASSAHYPGTGGTEAFF TRBJ1-1 TRBD1 NA TRBV6-1
TGTGCCAGCAGCCACGGTGATCGAGGCCGCACAGATACGCAGTATTTT CASSHGDRGRTDTQYF TRBJ2-3 NA NA TRBV3-1/TRBV3-2
TGTGCCAGCAGTCCCCGCCTCGCGGGGGCAACAGATACGCAGTATTTT CASSPRLAGATDTQYF TRBJ2-3 NA few TRBV27
TGTGCCAGCAGCCTGGGACTAGACCACACCGGGGAGCTGTTTTTT CASSLGLDHTGELFF TRBJ2-2 TRBD2 NA TRBV3-1/TRBV3-2
TGTGCCAGCTCACCACGGGAGATGACTGAAGCTTTCTTT CASSPREMTEAFF TRBJ1-1 NA NA TRBV18